This T cell receptor (beta chain) derives from a study of human T cells and chemical hapten exposure. Findings of the study overall: Compared with pre-sensitization or healthy control sets, expanded TCRs clustered more. Donor immune responses may differ from healthy people's, since all donors had alopecia.

In the original workflow: Individual samples carried between roughly 23,224 and 700,000 TCRs, with about 88,000 as the median. TCRdb re-derived calls from the RACE reads in MiXCR, one entry per CDR3 protein. The authors' filters were not applied to this entry. The sample includes 85,000 to 100,000 distinct CDR3 sequences, around a quarter of them seen just once. As concerns this clonotype: Its antigen is unidentified.

Described time point: patch test 3, about 24 weeks after DPC sensitization. As for treatment: therapeutic diphenylcyclopropenone sensitization with weekly scalp DPC. Each donor was an alopecia patient between 18 and 70 years of age who qualified for DPC. Germline-derived CDR1 and CDR2 are DFQATT and SNEGSKA (reference sequence). V shed 4 bases, J shed 2 bases, and the junction held 1 base outside the gene matches. The CDR3 runs to 13 residues. This specimen consisted of whole blood, obtained in connection with sensitization to the hapten diphenylcyclopropenone (DPC). The receptor was isolated from a man aged 40-49 years with alopecia areata. Some clones in this sample may be carry-over from other donors' samples. The chain has TRBV20-1 and TRBJ2-7, with 11 bases matching TRBD2. The CDR3 region is CSATGLAAYEQYF. In nucleotides, the CDR3 is TGCAGTGCTACGGGACTAGCGGCCTACGAGCAGTACTTC.